One sample yielded the 18 T cell receptor beta chains listed below, sequenced in a study of blood T cell repertoires in COVID-19. This table comes from immunoSEQ multiplex PCR, and its TCRdb copy is limited to in-frame clones, with some not included. This table has roughly 200,000 clones, roughly 87% appearing once. The sequencing sample was made of peripheral blood. These receptors all stem from a woman aged 18-35 years who had recovered from COVID-19.

This chain uses TRBV6-6 with TRBJ2-7; D gene ambiguous. Trimming removed 7 bases from V and 3 bases from J, with 16 bases in between. Looked up from germline, CDR1 is MNHNY and CDR2 is SVGAGI (reference sequence). This CDR3 comprises 14 residues. CDR3 in amino acids: CASTPISGNYEQYF. The CDR3 coding sequence is TGTGCCAGCACCCCCATTTCAGGAAACTACGAGCAGTACTTC.

The chain employs TRBV6-2 or TRBV6-3 and TRBJ2-1, with TRBD2 identical over 12 bases. The CDR3 sequence is 16 residues long. Germline V gene lookup returns CDR1 MNHEY and CDR2 SVGEGT. The V segment lost 2 bases and the J segment 1 base; nucleotides outside the gene matches: 0. The CDR3 DNA reads TGTGCCAGCAGTTACGGACTAGCGGGGTCCTACAATGAGCAGTTCTTC. This sequence encodes CASSYGLAGSYNEQFF.

Concerning this clone itself: This CDR3 is also generated by other DNA sequences in the sample. The chain is built from TRBV12-3 or TRBV12-4 and TRBJ2-2, with D unresolved. The V end lost 3 bases, the J end lost 4 bases, and 6 bases lay between the germline ends. The CDR3 runs to 13 residues. CDR3 in amino acids: CASSFGGTGELFF. CDR3 DNA: TGTGCCAGCAGTTTCGGCGGCACCGGGGAGCTGTTTTTT.

The chain combines TRBV12-3 or TRBV12-4 with TRBJ2-2, with D perhaps matching TRBD1 (5 bases). V was cut by 7 bases and J by 4 bases, with 10 bases left in between. CDR3 length equals 13 residues. CDR3 sequence (DNA): TGTGCCAGCATCTCAGGGATCACCGGGGAGCTGTTTTTT. Residues: CASISGITGELFF.

J is TRBJ1-2 and V is TRBV20-1, with D perhaps matching TRBD1 (5 bases). Trimming left V 4 bases short and J 2 bases short, with 5 bases between. The CDR3 spans 11 residues. Germline V gives CDR1 DFQATT, CDR2 SNEGSKA (reference sequence). CDR3 in DNA: TGCAGTGCTAACAGGAACTATGGCTACACCTTC. It yields the protein CSANRNYGYTF.

This chain links TRBV5-6 with TRBJ1-2, with D possibly TRBD1 on 5 matching bases. The CDR3 runs 15 residues. V lost 0 bases and J 5 bases, leaving 14 bases between the germline ends. Germline CDR1 reads SGHDT; CDR2 reads YYEEEE. CDR3 nucleotide sequence: TGTGCCAGCAGCTTGGAACGAACAGGCGATTATGGCTACACCTTC. Translation gives CASSLERTGDYGYTF. Filled out from reference TRBV5-6 and TRBJ1-2, the complete variable domain reads DAGVTQSPTHLIKTRGQQVTLRCSPKSGHDTVSWYQQALGQGPQFIFQYYEEEERQRGNFPDRFSGHQFPNYSSELNVNALLLGDSALYLCASSLERTGDYGYTFGSGTRLTVV.

The chain combines TRBV5-5 with TRBJ2-7; D gene ambiguous. The CDR3 runs 15 residues. Trimming stripped 3 bases from V and 5 bases from J, with 18 bases between. The germline V gene encodes CDR1 SGHKS and CDR2 YYEKEE (reference sequence). The CDR3 here is CASSSFSRLFDEQYF. In DNA form, the CDR3 reads TGTGCCAGCAGCTCCTTTAGCCGCCTATTTGACGAGCAGTACTTC.

J is TRBJ2-3 and V is TRBV21-1; the table gives TRBD2 as D, unverified against the DNA. TRBV21-1 is an annotated pseudogene. This CDR3 spans 9 amino acids. This CDR3 is CASSKGRGF. The CDR3 DNA is TGTGCCAGCAGCAAGGGCCGGGGTTTT.

This chain uses TRBV10-3 with TRBJ2-5; TRBD2 aligns across 13 bases. The V and J ends lost 6 bases and 0 bases, in that order; junction bases with no gene match: 10. CDR3 size: 18 residues. CDR1 and CDR2 from the germline V gene are ENHRY and SYGVKD. The CDR3 spells CAIRKGLAGPKYQETQYF. For the CDR3, the DNA is TGTGCCATCAGGAAGGGACTAGCGGGACCAAAGTACCAAGAGACCCAGTACTTC.

The V and J genes are TRBV11-3 and TRBJ2-1; weak D call: TRBD2 (6 bases). The germline V and J ends were trimmed by 3 bases and 14 bases, with 17 bases remaining between them. CDR1 SGHNT and CDR2 YENEEA come from the germline V gene. The CDR3 length is 13 residues. The CDR3 spells CASSFTAGSGEFF. The DNA for the CDR3 is TGTGCCAGCAGCTTTACAGCGGGCTCCGGGGAGTTCTTC.

The chain links TRBV4-2 to TRBJ2-1; 9 bases match TRBD2. This CDR3 has 15 amino acids. Germline loops: CDR1 LGHNA, CDR2 YNFKEQ. The V gene end was trimmed by 1 base and the J gene end by 7 bases; junction bases not matched to a gene: 5. The CDR3 loop reads CASSQGEREVNEQFF. DNA for the CDR3: TGTGCCAGCAGCCAAGGGGAGCGGGAGGTTAATGAGCAGTTCTTC.

The CDR3 DNA follows: TGTGCCAGCAGCCCGGGACACCTGAACACCGGGGAGCTGTTTTTT. Translating it yields CASSPGHLNTGELFF. V usage is TRBV3-1 (or the pseudogene TRBV3-2) and J usage is TRBJ2-2; TRBD1 might be the D (6 bases). The CDR3 sequence is 15 residues long. Trimming took off 4 bases at V and 1 base at J, with 10 bases between the two ends. CDR1 is LGHDT, CDR2 YNNKEL, per germline (reference sequence).

The chain couples TRBV4-3 to TRBJ1-1, with D maybe TRBD1 (5 bases). The CDR3 is 13 residues long. Between the trimmed V and J ends, which lost 0 bases and 7 bases, there was a span of 9 bases. Per the germline V gene, CDR1 is LGHNA and CDR2 is YSLEER. CDR3 residues: CASSQDAGIEAFF. The CDR3 DNA follows: TGCGCCAGCAGCCAAGACGCAGGGATTGAAGCTTTCTTT.

The chain couples TRBV7-6 to TRBJ1-4, with 7 bases lining up with TRBD1. The CDR3 covers 15 residues. The J segment lost 2 bases and the V segment lost 5 bases, leaving 5 bases of the junction unmatched. The germline CDR1 and CDR2 sequences are SGHVS and FNYEAQ. As DNA, the CDR3 is TGTGCCAGCAGCCCATGGGGACAGACTAATGAAAAACTGTTTTTT. It is translated as CASSPWGQTNEKLFF.

The chain couples TRBV4-1 to TRBJ2-7, with TRBD2 identical over 7 bases. There are 14 residues in the CDR3. The junction had 5 bases not matched to a gene; V was cut back by 1 base and J by 5 bases. Germline assignment: CDR1 MGHRA and CDR2 YSYEKL. CDR3 in amino acids: CASSQGLAADEQYF. The CDR3 DNA is TGCGCCAGCAGCCAAGGACTAGCAGCTGACGAGCAGTACTTC.

This chain uses TRBV13 with TRBJ2-4; 8 bases align to TRBD1. CDR3 length: 15 amino acids. Per germline, CDR1 PRHDT and CDR2 FYEKMQ (reference sequence). Losses at the gene ends were 5 bases for V and 5 bases for J; bases not matched to a gene: 8. CDR3 nucleotides: TGTGCCAGCAGCGCCACCGGGACAGGAGAAAACATTCAGTACTTC. Amino acids: CASSATGTGENIQYF.

The genes are TRBV3-1 (or the pseudogene TRBV3-2) and TRBJ1-5; 8 nucleotides match TRBD1. V shed 1 base and J 7 bases; nucleotides not matched to a gene: 3. The V gene's germline CDR1 is LGHDT and CDR2 YNNKEL (reference sequence). The CDR3 runs 14 residues. CDR3 bases: TGTGCCAGCAGCCAAGGGACAGGGTGGCAGCCCCAGCATTTT. The encoded protein is CASSQGTGWQPQHF.

This chain links TRBV29-1 with TRBJ2-7; 7 bases agree with TRBD1. Per the germline V gene, CDR1 is SQVTM and CDR2 is ANQGSEA. V shed 0 bases, J shed 4 bases, and the junction held 9 bases outside the gene matches. The CDR3 runs 15 residues. Written as DNA, the CDR3 is TGCAGCGTTGAAGACTTGGGACAGTCGTCGTACGAGCAGTACTTC. Its protein product is CSVEDLGQSSYEQYF.